The rows below give T cell receptor beta chains drawn from one sample of a study of T cells in Graves' hyperthyroidism and ophthalmopathy. TCRdb re-analysed the multiplex PCR reads in MiXCR, keeping a single row per CDR3 protein. The sample lists roughly 360,000 distinct CDR3 sequences; roughly 13% were seen once. The specimen sequenced was blood. The receptor source for this set is a man aged 25 to 45 with Graves' hyperthyroidism that later progressed to Graves' ophthalmopathy. CDR3s include the opening cysteine and the closing phenylalanine or tryptophan. The D gene is left open where the match is weak. Some rows mark clone size as missing; the rest say once, few, many or name a class of expanded clone.

>-|TRBV27|TRBJ1-6|-
TGTGCCAGCAGCCTCTCGGATGATTCACCCCTCCACTTT
CASSLSDDSPLHF
>-|TRBV5-1|TRBJ2-2|few
TGCGCCAGCAGCATGTACAGAGACGACACCGGGGAGCTGTTTTTT
CASSMYRDDTGELFF
>TRBD1|TRBV24-1|TRBJ1-1|many
TGTGCCACCAGTGAAGACAGGGGGAGATCTTTCTTT
CATSEDRGRSFF
>-|TRBV12-3/TRBV12-4|TRBJ1-2|few
TGTGCCAGCACCAGGGCCCCTGCCAACTATGGCTACACCTTC
CASTRAPANYGYTF
>TRBD1|TRBV6-1|TRBJ1-1|many
TGTGCCAGCAGTCTTAACAGGGGGGGGGACACTGAAGCTTTCTTT
CASSLNRGGDTEAFF
>-|TRBV15|TRBJ1-4|few
TGTGCCACCAGCGGGCGACCAGGCGGGGGCTTGAATGAAAAACTGTTTTTT
CATSGRPGGGLNEKLFF
>TRBD1|TRBV7-8|TRBJ1-5|many
TGTGCCAGCAGCCTAGACAGGGTTGGTCAGCCCCAGCATTTT
CASSLDRVGQPQHF
>-|TRBV4-1|TRBJ1-2|few
TGCGCCAGCAGCTACCCCGGGACCACAGAAGAGGGCTACACCTTC
CASSYPGTTEEGYTF
>-|TRBV10-2|TRBJ1-1|few
TGCGCCAGCCTGGGGGGTGGGAACACTGAAGCTTTCTTT
CASLGGGNTEAFF
>-|TRBV25-1|TRBJ2-3|-
TGTGCCAGAGATTCTAGCACAGATACGCAGTATTTT
CARDSSTDTQYF
>TRBD1|TRBV30|TRBJ1-1|many
TGTGCCTGGAGCCTAGCGGGGGACAGCCTCGTGAACACTGAAGCTTTCTTT
CAWSLAGDSLVNTEAFF
>-|TRBV27|TRBJ1-6|many
TGTGCCAGCAGACCCACAGTACAGGCACCCCTCCACTTT
CASRPTVQAPLHF
>-|TRBV28|TRBJ1-2|many
TGTGCCAGCAGTTTATACCCTAACTATGGCTACACCTTC
CASSLYPNYGYTF
>TRBD1|TRBV27|TRBJ1-2|many
TGTGCCAGCAGTTTCCTTGGACAGGGGGTTGATGGCTACACCTTC
CASSFLGQGVDGYTF
>TRBD1|TRBV7-9|TRBJ1-2|few
TGTGCCAGCAGGTCTACAGGGGGCTATGGCTACACCTTC
CASRSTGGYGYTF
>-|TRBV12-3/TRBV12-4|TRBJ1-4|few
TGTGCCAGCAGTTTAGAGGTCGGGTCAACTAATGAAAAACTGTTTTTT
CASSLEVGSTNEKLFF
>TRBD1|TRBV11-2|TRBJ1-5|many
TGTGCCAGCAGCGTCGGGACAGTAAGCAATCAGCCCCAGCATTTT
CASSVGTVSNQPQHF
>-|TRBV7-9|TRBJ2-7|-
TGTGCCAGCAGCGGGGGCCCCTACGAGCAGTACTTC
CASSGGPYEQYF
>TRBD1|TRBV28|TRBJ1-4|many
TGTGCCAGCAGGTCCGGGACAGGGGGCGAAAAACTGTTTTTT
CASRSGTGGEKLFF
>TRBD2|TRBV20-1|TRBJ2-3|-
TGCAGTGCTAGAGATGTCGGGGGGGCGGGAGATACGCAGTATTTT
CSARDVGGAGDTQYF
>TRBD1|TRBV11-2|TRBJ1-1|many
TGTGCCAGCAGCTCCAGGACAGGCTCGAACACTGAAGCTTTCTTT
CASSSRTGSNTEAFF
>-|TRBV4-1|TRBJ2-1|few
TGCGCCAGCAGCCAAGATCCTGGGAATGGCGAGCAGTTCTTC
CASSQDPGNGEQFF
>-|TRBV20-1|TRBJ1-1|many
TGCAGTGCTAGATCCAGGGGAAGGGGGAACACTGAAGCTTTCTTT
CSARSRGRGNTEAFF
>-|TRBV12-3/TRBV12-4|TRBJ1-2|many
TGTGCCAGCAGTTTTGGGAGAGGGGGGCGAAAGGGCTACACCTTC
CASSFGRGGRKGYTF
>-|TRBV7-2|TRBJ2-7|few
TGTGCCAGCAGCTTATTTGGACTACCTGGGCAGTACTTC
CASSLFGLPGQYF
>TRBD2|TRBV4-1|TRBJ2-7|-
TGCGCCAGCAGCCCGGGACTAGCAAGCTACGAGCAGTACTTC
CASSPGLASYEQYF
>-|TRBV9|TRBJ1-1|-
TGTGCCAGCAGCCCCTCTCGGGGGGTAGAAGGCACTGAAGCTTTCTTT
CASSPSRGVEGTEAFF
>-|TRBV2|TRBJ1-6|many
TGTGCCAGCAAGGTCAGGGGAGCTTATTCACCCCTCCACTTT
CASKVRGAYSPLHF
>-|TRBV28|TRBJ1-1|many
TGTGCCAGCAGCCCGACTCGCGGCACTGAAGCTTTCTTT
CASSPTRGTEAFF
>TRBD2|TRBV10-2|TRBJ2-3|-
TGCGCCAGCAGTGAATGGCTAGCGGGGGGTTCCGGCACAGATACGCAGTATTTT
CASSEWLAGGSGTDTQYF
>-|TRBV2|TRBJ1-2|many
TGTGCCAGCAGTGCTGGTTTTAACTATGGCTACACCTTC
CASSAGFNYGYTF